This TCR beta chain stems from a study of shared clonotypes between healthy human individuals. Over several immunoSEQ plates, each subset's genomic DNA was distributed in even portions. Sequenced by immunoSEQ multiplex PCR; TCRdb stores in-frame clones only, minus some. The sample contains under 200,000 clones, 90% to 95% of which appear only once. Caucasian adults living in Nashville, Tennessee, provided all samples. This CDR3 comprises 14 residues. Germline V gene data show CDR1 as SGHRS and CDR2 as YFSETQ. Between the trimmed V and J ends, which lost 4 bases and 5 bases, there was a span of 16 bases. This clone was detected only once.

This TCR was recovered from a woman aged 30 to 39 in good health. The chain couples TRBV5-1 to TRBJ2-7, with D maybe TRBD1 (7 bases). The specimen sequenced was naive CD4+ T cells sorted from blood. As to subset: CD45RA+ positively selected. CDR3 DNA: TGCGCCAGCAGCCCGGTCCAGGGGGGCGACGAGCAGTACTTC. It translates to CASSPVQGGDEQYF.